Sequencing of this T cell receptor (beta chain) was carried out in a study of blood T cell repertoires in COVID-19. Repertoires were generated with immunoSEQ multiplex PCR, while TCRdb's copy carries only in-frame clones and drops some. The repertoire consists of around 280,000 clones, with 85% to 90% occurring once and the leading ten covering approximately 11%. The V end was cut by 3 bases, the J end by 1 base, with 10 bases between. The germline V gene encodes CDR1 LGHDT and CDR2 YNNKEL (reference sequence). The CDR3 has 14 amino acids. Followed longitudinally, the Seattle patients had been enrolled during active infection.

The clonotype originates from a woman aged 30 to 39 with COVID-19, enrolled during active disease. This chain connects TRBV3-1 (or the pseudogene TRBV3-2) to TRBJ2-7, with a possible D match to TRBD2 (5 bases). The material sequenced was peripheral blood. The CDR3 bases are TGTGCCAGCAGCCATGGGAGACGGTCCTACGAGCAGTACTTC. It yields the protein CASSHGRRSYEQYF.